Shown below are 19 T cell receptor beta chains from a single sample sequenced in a study of early T cells in non-severe SARS-CoV-2 infection. One entry per CDR3 protein results from TCRdb running MiXCR on the 5' RACE reads. The table lists around 55,000 distinct CDR3 sequences, roughly an eighth of them singletons. The sample comprised whole blood. Source of these receptors: an adult who was a healthcare worker with PCR-confirmed SARS-CoV-2 infection or an uninfected control (not recorded which).

This clonotype was detected a few times. The chain has TRBV7-6 and TRBJ2-3, with D possibly being TRBD2 (6 bases). Trimming shortened V by 1 base and J by 0 bases, and 11 bases separated the two germline ends. CDR3 size: 16 residues. Germline CDR1 reads SGHVS; CDR2 reads FNYEAQ. The CDR3 spells CASSLGGATSTDTQYF. The CDR3 bases are TGTGCCAGCAGCTTAGGCGGGGCAACCAGCACAGATACGCAGTATTTT. The entire variable domain, with the rest obtained from reference TRBV7-6 and TRBJ2-3, is as follows: GAGVSQSPRYKVTKRGQDVALRCDPISGHVSLYWYRQALGQGPEFLTYFNYEAQQDKSGLPNDRFSAERPEGSISTLTIQRTEQRDSAMYRCASSLGGATSTDTQYFGPGTRLTVL.

In its sample, this clonotype was seen a few times. This chain uses TRBV28 with TRBJ1-2; tentatively, D is TRBD1 (5 bases). There are 15 residues in the CDR3. Trimming removed 6 bases at V and 4 bases at J, with 18 bases between. The germline CDR1 and CDR2 sequences are MDHEN and SYDVKM. The CDR3 DNA reads as TGTGCCAGCAGCACGACCCCACAGGACCTCTATGGCTACACCTTC. This gives the protein CASSTTPQDLYGYTF.

This clonotype has a handful of counts. The chain recombines TRBV11-3 with TRBJ2-7; D is ambiguous. V shed 0 bases and J shed 6 bases, with 9 bases lying between them. The germline V gene has CDR1 SGHNT and CDR2 YENEEA. The CDR3 is 13 amino acids. Here the CDR3 DNA reads TGTGCCAGCAGCTTAGACTACCCAGCCGAGCAGTACTTC. Its protein is CASSLDYPAEQYF.

This clonotype was recorded many times. This chain uses TRBV7-9 with TRBJ1-5, with D perhaps matching TRBD1 (5 bases). V gave up 5 bases and J gave up 0 bases, with 17 bases separating them. Germline V gene lookup returns CDR1 SEHNR and CDR2 FQNEAQ (reference sequence). The CDR3 totals 17 residues. This CDR3 reads CASSQDGDLYSNQPQHF. The CDR3 coding sequence is TGTGCCAGCAGCCAAGACGGGGACCTCTATAGCAATCAGCCCCAGCATTTT.

In its sample, this clonotype was seen a few times. The chain employs TRBV5-4 and TRBJ2-5; D ambiguous. V was shortened by 0 bases and J by 2 bases, with 8 bases between the two germline ends. Germline V lookup: CDR1 SGHNT, CDR2 YYREEE (reference sequence). The CDR3 extends over 14 amino acids. CDR3 protein: CASSLGKMQETQYF. In DNA, the CDR3 is TGTGCCAGCAGCTTGGGGAAAATGCAAGAGACCCAGTACTTC.

This clonotype was counted ten times or more. This rearrangement joins TRBV12-3 or TRBV12-4 to TRBJ2-1; D gene uncertain. There are 12 residues in the CDR3. Trimming pared 8 bases from V and 7 bases from J, leaving 12 bases between. Here the CDR3 DNA reads TGTGCCAGCCGGGCGGATTTGAATGAGCAGTTCTTC. Its translation is CASRADLNEQFF.

This clonotype was counted ten times or more. The rearrangement uses TRBV20-1 and TRBJ2-7; D not resolved. The CDR3 is 13 amino acids. Germline CDR1 and CDR2: DFQATT and SNEGSKA (reference sequence). Between the trimmed V and J ends, which lost 5 bases and 2 bases, there was a span of 13 bases. The chain's CDR3 is CSALSEITYEQYF. CDR3 coding DNA: TGCAGTGCTTTAAGCGAAATCACCTACGAGCAGTACTTC.

This clonotype was observed a handful of times. This chain joins TRBV25-1 and TRBJ1-1; D is unresolved. V gave up 3 bases and J gave up 8 bases, with 13 bases separating them. CDR3 size: 13 residues. Germline V gene sequence: CDR1 MGHDK, CDR2 SYGVNS. The CDR3 reads CASSEPGLHEAFF. The CDR3 region has the DNA TGTGCCAGCAGTGAGCCCGGACTGCACGAAGCTTTCTTT.

This clonotype has just a few counts. The V gene is TRBV9, the J gene TRBJ2-3; 10 bases fit TRBD2. CDR1 is SGDLS and CDR2 is YYNGEE in the germline V gene. Trimming removed 4 bases from V and 3 bases from J; junction bases left unmatched: 5. The CDR3 extends over 15 amino acids. CDR3 sequence (DNA): TGTGCCAGCAGCCCAATAGCGGGAGGAACAGATACGCAGTATTTT. It translates to CASSPIAGGTDTQYF.

This clonotype was counted only a few times. This rearrangement joins TRBV2 to TRBJ1-4, with TRBD1 matching over 8 bases. Trimming removed 1 base from V and 11 bases from J; junction bases left unmatched: 0. Looked up from germline, CDR1 is SNHLY and CDR2 is FYNNEI. The CDR3 totals 12 residues. The CDR3 region is CASSEDRGKLFF. The CDR3 DNA reads TGTGCCAGCAGTGAAGACAGGGGGAAACTGTTTTTT.

This chain connects TRBV6-5 to TRBJ2-7; TRBD1 aligns across 11 bases. The CDR3 covers 15 residues. The J segment lost 2 bases and the V segment lost 5 bases, leaving 5 bases of the junction unmatched. The germline V gene encodes CDR1 MNHEY and CDR2 SVGAGI. CDR3 sequence (DNA): TGTGCCAGCAGTCCCGGGACAGGGGGAACCTACGAGCAGTACTTC. This encodes CASSPGTGGTYEQYF.

The V and J genes are TRBV19 and TRBJ2-7; D may match TRBD1 or TRBD2 (5 bases each). This CDR3 is 13 amino acids long. V was trimmed by 5 bases and J by 2 bases, leaving 10 bases between them. Germline values: CDR1 LNHDA, CDR2 SQIVND (reference sequence). For the CDR3, the DNA is TGTGCCAGTAGTTCCGGGGACGCCTACGAGCAGTACTTC. Its translation: CASSSGDAYEQYF.

This chain links TRBV29-1 with TRBJ2-5; a possible D gene is TRBD1 (6 bases). The CDR3 is 13 amino acids. Deletions cut 6 bases from V and 1 base from J, with 12 bases between. Germline CDR1 is SQVTM and CDR2 is ANQGSEA. The DNA for the CDR3 is TGCAGCGTGATGGGACACCTCCAAGAGACCCAGTACTTC. Translation: CSVMGHLQETQYF.

In its sample, this clonotype is medium-sized. The rearrangement links TRBV6-6 to TRBJ2-5; no clear D gene. The CDR3 has 12 residues. Germline assignment: CDR1 MNHNY and CDR2 SVGAGI (reference sequence). The V end lost 6 bases, the J end lost 4 bases, and 9 bases lay between the germline ends. The CDR3 is CASSPRRETQYF. The CDR3, as DNA: TGTGCCAGCAGCCCACGTCGAGAGACCCAGTACTTC.

In this sample, this clonotype turned up many times. The chain has TRBV7-2 and TRBJ2-1; D ambiguous. CDR3 length equals 13 residues. The germline V gene encodes CDR1 SGHTA and CDR2 FQGNSA. Trimming removed 1 base at V and 4 bases at J, with 5 bases between. CDR3 residues: CASSLVGYNEQFF. Written as DNA, the CDR3 is TGTGCCAGCAGCTTAGTAGGTTACAATGAGCAGTTCTTC.

This clonotype was seen many times. The rearrangement joins TRBV28 to TRBJ2-1; D perhaps matches TRBD2 (6 bases). The ends were cut back, 7 bases at V and 2 bases at J, with 15 bases in the middle. Germline V gives CDR1 MDHEN, CDR2 SYDVKM. The CDR3 is 15 residues long. The CDR3 spells CASTGGGVTYNEQFF. The CDR3 DNA is TGTGCCAGCACCGGAGGAGGGGTCACCTACAATGAGCAGTTCTTC.

This clonotype was detected only a few times. The V and J genes are TRBV28 and TRBJ1-2; 10 nucleotides line up with TRBD1. Trimming cost V 5 bases and J 4 bases; bases outside gene matches: 7. The CDR3 extends over 15 amino acids. Germline V CDR1 and CDR2: MDHEN, SYDVKM. CDR3 in DNA: TGTGCCAGCAGTCCCACCGGGACAGGGGCCTATGGCTACACCTTC. Residues: CASSPTGTGAYGYTF.

The V call is TRBV2, the J call TRBJ2-1; the match to TRBD2 covers 11 bases. The CDR3 loop spans 13 amino acids. Germline V CDR1 and CDR2: SNHLY, FYNNEI. With V trimmed by 0 bases and J by 15 bases, 4 bases remained unmatched. CDR3 amino acids: CASSEALAGGAFF. CDR3 coding DNA: TGTGCCAGCAGTGAAGCGCTAGCGGGAGGCGCGTTCTTC.

Worth noting for this clonotype: A single base separates this from a much larger clone, so it may be a read error. The V and J genes are TRBV11-2 and TRBJ1-1; tentative D call: TRBD1 (5 bases). Germline V gene data show CDR1 as SGHAT and CDR2 as FQNNGV. Between the trimmed V and J ends, which lost 4 bases and 6 bases, there was a span of 21 bases. CDR3 length: 16 residues. This CDR3 reads CASSSCNGGSSAEAFF. In DNA, the CDR3 is TGTGCCAGCAGCTCGTGCAACGGGGGGTCCAGCGCTGAAGCTTTCTTT. The variable domain in full, with the rest retrieved from reference TRBV11-2 and TRBJ1-1, is EAGVAQSPRYKIIEKRQSVAFWCNPISGHATLYWYQQILGQGPKLLIQFQNNGVVDDSQLPKDRFSAERLKGVDSTLKIQPAKLEDSAVYLCASSSCNGGSSAEAFFGQGTRLTVV.